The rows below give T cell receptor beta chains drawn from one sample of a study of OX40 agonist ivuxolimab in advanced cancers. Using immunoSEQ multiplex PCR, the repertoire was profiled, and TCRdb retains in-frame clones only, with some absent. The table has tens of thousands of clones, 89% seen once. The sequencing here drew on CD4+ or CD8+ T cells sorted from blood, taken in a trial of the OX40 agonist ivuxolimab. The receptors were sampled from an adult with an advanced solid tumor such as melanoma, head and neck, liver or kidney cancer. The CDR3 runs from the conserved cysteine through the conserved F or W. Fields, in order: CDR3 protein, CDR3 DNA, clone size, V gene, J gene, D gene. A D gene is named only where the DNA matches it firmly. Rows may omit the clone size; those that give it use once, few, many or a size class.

cdr3_aa: CASSPQLGYTF; cdr3_nt: TGTGCCAGCAGCCCCCAGCTTGGCTACACCTTC; clone_size: NA; v_call: TRBV11-2; j_call: TRBJ1-2; d_call: NA
cdr3_aa: CSVTGTGGSTDTQYF; cdr3_nt: TGCAGCGTCACTGGGACAGGGGGCAGTACAGATACGCAGTATTTT; clone_size: NA; v_call: TRBV29-1; j_call: TRBJ2-3; d_call: TRBD1
cdr3_aa: CASSFRRQGINQPQHF; cdr3_nt: TGTGCCAGCAGCTTTAGGAGACAGGGTATCAATCAGCCCCAGCATTTT; clone_size: NA; v_call: TRBV5-6; j_call: TRBJ1-5; d_call: TRBD1
cdr3_aa: CSVRSTHEQYF; cdr3_nt: TGCAGCGTTAGGAGTACGCACGAGCAGTACTTC; clone_size: NA; v_call: TRBV29-1; j_call: TRBJ2-7; d_call: NA
cdr3_aa: CASSERFTSGSYEQYF; cdr3_nt: TGTGCCAGCAGTGAACGCTTTACTAGCGGGAGCTACGAGCAGTACTTC; clone_size: NA; v_call: TRBV6-1; j_call: TRBJ2-7; d_call: TRBD2
cdr3_aa: CASSLFGLAAQETQYF; cdr3_nt: TGTGCCAGCAGCCTCTTTGGGCTAGCGGCCCAAGAGACCCAGTACTTC; clone_size: NA; v_call: TRBV11-3; j_call: TRBJ2-5; d_call: TRBD2
cdr3_aa: CAWSGWGTGGLGELFF; cdr3_nt: TGTGCCTGGAGTGGTTGGGGGACAGGGGGGCTCGGGGAGCTGTTTTTT; clone_size: NA; v_call: TRBV30; j_call: TRBJ2-2; d_call: TRBD1
cdr3_aa: CASSLVPSGANVLTF; cdr3_nt: TGTGCCAGCAGCTTGGTCCCCTCTGGGGCCAACGTCCTGACTTTC; clone_size: NA; v_call: TRBV5-4; j_call: TRBJ2-6; d_call: NA
cdr3_aa: CASSWAGTVVNEQFF; cdr3_nt: TGCGCCAGCAGCTGGGCCGGGACGGTGGTAAATGAGCAGTTCTTC; clone_size: NA; v_call: TRBV5-1; j_call: TRBJ2-1; d_call: NA
cdr3_aa: CASRDDRGLVNTEAFF; cdr3_nt: TGTGCCAGCAGGGACGACAGGGGGCTCGTGAACACTGAAGCTTTCTTT; clone_size: NA; v_call: TRBV2; j_call: TRBJ1-1; d_call: TRBD1
cdr3_aa: CASSYTAGHSSYEQYF; cdr3_nt: TGTGCCAGCAGTTACACGGCCGGACATAGCTCCTACGAGCAGTACTTC; clone_size: NA; v_call: TRBV6-5; j_call: TRBJ2-7; d_call: NA
cdr3_aa: CASSPRGHEQYF; cdr3_nt: TGTGCCAGCAGTCCCCGTGGTCACGAGCAGTACTTC; clone_size: NA; v_call: TRBV6-6; j_call: TRBJ2-7; d_call: NA
cdr3_aa: CASTPGRNEQFF; cdr3_nt: TGTGCCAGCACTCCCGGGCGGAATGAGCAGTTCTTC; clone_size: NA; v_call: TRBV2; j_call: TRBJ2-1; d_call: NA
cdr3_aa: CASSLNGIGDTQYF; cdr3_nt: TGTGCCAGCAGCTTAAATGGGATAGGAGATACGCAGTATTTT; clone_size: NA; v_call: TRBV7-2; j_call: TRBJ2-3; d_call: NA
cdr3_aa: CASGMQADAYGYTF; cdr3_nt: TGCGCCAGCGGCATGCAGGCGGATGCCTATGGCTACACCTTC; clone_size: NA; v_call: TRBV5-1; j_call: TRBJ1-2; d_call: NA
cdr3_aa: CASSFRGTGTIETQYF; cdr3_nt: TGTGCCAGCAGCTTTAGGGGGACAGGGACTATAGAGACCCAGTACTTC; clone_size: once; v_call: TRBV9; j_call: TRBJ2-5; d_call: TRBD1
cdr3_aa: CASSPRDGLEDTQYF; cdr3_nt: TGTGCCAGCTCACCGCGGGACGGATTGGAAGATACGCAGTATTTT; clone_size: NA; v_call: TRBV18; j_call: TRBJ2-3; d_call: NA
cdr3_aa: CASSSRVLVKAFF; cdr3_nt: TGTGCCAGCAGCTCCCGGGTCCTGGTCAAAGCTTTCTTT; clone_size: NA; v_call: TRBV6-5; j_call: TRBJ1-1; d_call: NA
cdr3_aa: CATSSGTGAVEKLFF; cdr3_nt: TGTGCCACCAGCAGTGGGACAGGGGCTGTTGAAAAACTGTTTTTT; clone_size: few; v_call: TRBV15; j_call: TRBJ1-4; d_call: TRBD1
cdr3_aa: CAISGPTSGRGGGELFF; cdr3_nt: TGTGCCATCAGTGGCCCGACTAGCGGGAGGGGCGGCGGGGAGCTGTTTTTT; clone_size: once; v_call: TRBV10-3; j_call: TRBJ2-2; d_call: TRBD2
cdr3_aa: CATELDLNYGYTF; cdr3_nt: TGTGCCACCGAATTGGACTTGAACTATGGCTACACCTTC; clone_size: NA; v_call: TRBV10-3; j_call: TRBJ1-2; d_call: NA
cdr3_aa: CASSPGGQPTEAFF; cdr3_nt: TGTGCCAGCAGTCCAGGGGGCCAACCTACTGAAGCTTTCTTT; clone_size: NA; v_call: TRBV6-4; j_call: TRBJ1-1; d_call: TRBD1
cdr3_aa: CASSGQVSSYNEQFF; cdr3_nt: TGTGCCAGCAGTGGACAGGTCAGCTCCTACAATGAGCAGTTCTTC; clone_size: NA; v_call: TRBV6-1; j_call: TRBJ2-1; d_call: NA
cdr3_aa: CASDAGGKNTQYF; cdr3_nt: TGTGCCAGCGATGCGGGAGGGAAGAATACGCAGTATTTT; clone_size: NA; v_call: TRBV5-6; j_call: TRBJ2-3; d_call: TRBD2